The 14 T cell receptor beta chains reported below all come from one sample, sequenced in a study of T cell responses to AZD1222 COVID-19 vaccine. The assay was immunoSEQ multiplex PCR, and TCRdb's table has in-frame clones only and misses some. This sample has 80,000 or so clones; roughly four fifths occur once, and the top ten carry 2.5% to 3%. The source material was peripheral blood, sampled on day 0 of AZD1222 vaccination. The receptors originated from an adult in good health.

The chain's CDR3 is CASGLGQGLRAAGNTIYF. The CDR3 coding sequence is TGTGCTAGTGGTTTGGGGCAGGGGCTAAGAGCGGCTGGAAACACCATATATTTT. The chain couples TRBV12-5 to TRBJ1-3, with a possible D match to TRBD1 (6 bases). V was cut by 1 base and J by 2 bases, with 18 bases left in between. The CDR3 is made up of 18 amino acids. The V gene's germline CDR1 is LGHNT and CDR2 FRNRAP. Filled out from reference TRBV12-5 and TRBJ1-3, the complete variable domain reads DARVTQTPRHKVTEMGQEVTMRCQPILGHNTVFWYRQTMMQGLELLAYFRNRAPLDDSGMPKDRFSAEMPDATLATLKIQPSEPRDSAVYFCASGLGQGLRAAGNTIYFGEGSWLTVV.

The CDR3 region has the DNA TGCAGTGCTTATCTCAGGGACTACACCTTC. It specifies CSAYLRDYTF. This chain uses TRBV20-1 with TRBJ1-2, with a tentative D call TRBD1 (5 bases). Trimming left V 5 bases short and J 10 bases short, with 11 bases between. This CDR3 has 10 amino acids. Germline CDR1 reads DFQATT; CDR2 reads SNEGSKA (reference sequence).

V and J are TRBV9 and TRBJ2-2; no clear D. Germline CDR1 reads SGDLS; CDR2 reads YYNGEE. V was shortened by 0 bases and J by 0 bases, with 9 bases between the two germline ends. The CDR3 contains 16 residues. CDR3 sequence: CASSVAGRANTGELFF. CDR3 bases: TGTGCCAGCAGCGTAGCCGGCCGCGCGAACACCGGGGAGCTGTTTTTT.

The chain links TRBV19 to TRBJ2-1; D call uncertain. V lost 1 base to trimming and J lost 0 bases, with 13 bases between them. This CDR3 is built from 17 residues. Germline V gene lookup returns CDR1 LNHDA and CDR2 SQIVND (reference sequence). Written as DNA, the CDR3 is TGTGCCAGTAGTATAGGGGTTGGGCTGAGCTCCTACAATGAGCAGTTCTTC. Amino acid sequence: CASSIGVGLSSYNEQFF. The complete variable domain, with remaining parts taken from reference TRBV19 and TRBJ2-1, reads DGGITQSPKYLFRKEGQNVTLSCEQNLNHDAMYWYRQDPGQGLRLIYYSQIVNDFQKGDIAEGYSVSREKKESFPLTVTSAQKNPTAFYLCASSIGVGLSSYNEQFFGPGTRLTVL.

V is TRBV29-1 and J is TRBJ2-1, with 9 bases that match TRBD2. The V and J ends lost 7 bases and 0 bases, in that order; junction bases with no gene match: 16. In germline, CDR1 is SQVTM, CDR2 ANQGSEA. The CDR3 contains 18 residues. CDR3: CSAGGRLADWSSYNEQFF. For the CDR3, the DNA is TGCAGCGCCGGGGGTCGACTAGCGGACTGGAGCTCCTACAATGAGCAGTTCTTC.

The sample holds one count of this clone. CDR3 protein: CASSSVHSGTYNEQFF. The CDR3 DNA sequence: TGTGCCAGCAGTTCTGTCCACTCCGGGACCTACAATGAGCAGTTCTTC. The V and J genes are TRBV6-2 or TRBV6-3 and TRBJ2-1; a possible D gene is TRBD2 (5 bases). Trimming stripped 4 bases from V and 2 bases from J, with 15 bases between. The V gene's germline CDR1 is MNHEY and CDR2 SVGEGT. This CDR3 has 16 amino acids.

This clone has a handful of counts. The chain carries TRBV4-2 and TRBJ2-1; 9 nucleotides align to TRBD2. V gave up 0 bases and J gave up 0 bases; unmatched junction bases: 0. The CDR3 contains 16 residues. Per the germline V gene, CDR1 is LGHNA and CDR2 is YNFKEQ. CDR3 bases: TGTGCCAGCAGCCAAGAAGCGGGGGGCTCCTACAATGAGCAGTTCTTC. As protein: CASSQEAGGSYNEQFF.

The DNA for the CDR3 is TGTGCCAGTCGGGGGACAGGGGGTCGGAACACTGAAGCTTTCTTT. Its translation is CASRGTGGRNTEAFF. The chain links TRBV5-4 to TRBJ1-1; the match to TRBD1 covers 11 bases. The J segment lost 1 base and the V segment lost 8 bases, leaving 7 bases of the junction unmatched. This CDR3 has 15 residues. The V gene's germline CDR1 is SGHNT and CDR2 YYREEE (reference sequence).

The chain recombines TRBV5-1 with TRBJ1-2; 9 bases align to TRBD1. CDR1 and CDR2 from the germline V gene are SGHRS and YFSETQ. V trimming: 6 bases; J trimming: 8 bases; junction bases outside the gene matches: 11. This CDR3 is 14 amino acids long. The CDR3 DNA sequence: TGCGCCAGCACCAATACCGGACAGGGGCAAGGCTACACCTTC. It is translated as CASTNTGQGQGYTF.

This rearrangement joins TRBV2 to TRBJ2-3; 9 bases are a match to TRBD1. The germline gives CDR1 SNHLY, CDR2 FYNNEI. After removal of 3 bases from V and 1 base from J, the junction contained 2 bases not matched to a gene. The length of the CDR3 is 15 residues. The CDR3 here is CASSDWDRGTDTQYF. The CDR3 DNA reads as TGTGCCAGCAGTGATTGGGACAGGGGCACAGATACGCAGTATTTT.

V is TRBV5-1 and J is TRBJ1-5; weak D call: TRBD1 (6 bases). V shed 1 base and J shed 3 bases, with 11 bases lying between them. The CDR3 consists of 15 residues. Per germline, CDR1 SGHRS and CDR2 YFSETQ. The CDR3 DNA sequence: TGCGCCAGCAGCTTGACTGGGGACAACAATCAGCCCCAGCATTTT. It is translated as CASSLTGDNNQPQHF.

This clone has more than one count but fewer than ten. The rearrangement uses TRBV2 and TRBJ2-1; 13 nucleotides agree with TRBD2. The length of the CDR3 is 17 residues. V lost 1 base to trimming and J lost 4 bases; unmatched junction nucleotides: 4. The germline gives CDR1 SNHLY, CDR2 FYNNEI. DNA for the CDR3: TGTGCCAGCAGTGAAGTCGCGACTAGCGGGGGGTACAATGAGCAGTTCTTC. It translates to CASSEVATSGGYNEQFF. Filled out from reference TRBV2 and TRBJ2-1, the complete variable domain reads EPEVTQTPSHQVTQMGQEVILRCVPISNHLYFYWYRQILGQKVEFLVSFYNNEISEKSEIFDDQFSVERPDGSNFTLKIRSTKLEDSAMYFCASSEVATSGGYNEQFFGPGTRLTVL.

The rearrangement uses TRBV3-1 (or the pseudogene TRBV3-2) and TRBJ1-2; TRBD1 matches 7 bases. This CDR3 is built from 14 residues. Trimming at V came to 1 base and at J to 8 bases, leaving 7 bases not matched to a gene. The germline gives CDR1 LGHDT, CDR2 YNNKEL (reference sequence). CDR3 residues: CASSQVGRGKGYTF. In DNA form, the CDR3 reads TGTGCCAGCAGCCAAGTAGGCAGGGGGAAGGGCTACACCTTC.

This clone has only a few counts. The chain employs TRBV27 and TRBJ2-1; 9 bases are shared with TRBD2. The CDR3 loop spans 14 amino acids. The V gene end was trimmed by 2 bases and the J gene end by 9 bases; junction bases not matched to a gene: 5. Per germline, CDR1 MNHEY and CDR2 SMNVEV (reference sequence). The CDR3 nucleotides are TGTGCCAGCAGTTTACGGCGGGGGGGGAGTGAGCAGTTCTTC. It encodes CASSLRRGGSEQFF.